This T cell receptor (beta chain) originates from a study of vaccination effects on CD4 cells after COVID-19. Study results and limitations: Both infection-induced and vaccine-induced clones contracted markedly at late post-vaccination timepoints.

On this clone: What it recognizes is unknown.

The CDR3 totals 17 residues. V shed 0 bases and J 6 bases; nucleotides not matched to a gene: 4. CDR1 is LGHNT, CDR2 FRNRAP, per germline. A roughly 10-day culture period preceded the isolation of CD4+ T cells. Vaccine administered to participants consisted of two doses of either BNT162b2 or mRNA-1273. The study found no prior SARS-CoV-2 infection in the vaccine recipients, who tested negative for nucleocapsid antibodies. The authors replaced half the medium with IL-2 medium on days 3 and 7. The table came from immunoSEQ multiplex PCR; TCRdb's copy has only in-frame clones and leaves some out. The sample has around 47,000 clones, around 70% seen once.

This chain connects TRBV12-5 to TRBJ2-2, with 13 bases identical to TRBD2. This TCR was sampled from a human donor who received a COVID-19 vaccine. The sample was CD4+ T cells from PBMCs cultured without peptide, taken after COVID-19 vaccination. Here the CDR3 reads CASGLVQGLAGAGELFF. In DNA, the CDR3 is TGTGCTAGTGGTTTGGTACAAGGACTAGCGGGAGCCGGGGAGCTGTTTTTT.